The present entry profiles one T cell receptor (beta chain) with its context. These data come from a study of blood T cell repertoires in COVID-19. Trimming removed 7 bases from V and 5 bases from J; junction bases left unmatched: 7. The CDR3 runs to 14 residues. Germline V gene sequence: CDR1 KGHDR, CDR2 SFDVKD. In the source study's methods: Using reference gene primer amplification, nucleated cell counts were estimated. The data were produced by immunoSEQ multiplex PCR, yet TCRdb's version contains in-frame clones alone and is incomplete. The V and J calls and clone size come from that table; D and trimming were worked out from the DNA. The data hold 120,000 to 150,000 clones, with 65% to 90% observed a single time.

The specimen sequenced was peripheral blood. This rearrangement joins TRBV24-1 to TRBJ2-5, with TRBD1 identical over 9 bases. The receptor comes from a man in his fifties or sixties with acute or convalescent COVID-19. The CDR3 spells CATSEDRGGETQYF. The CDR3 DNA reads as TGTGCCACCAGCGAGGACAGGGGCGGCGAGACCCAGTACTTC.